Below, 7 T cell receptor beta chains from the same sample are listed, as sequenced in a study of blood T cells in healthy people across ages. Alongside a J-beta primer mix, a sample-barcoded 5' primer served in a second PCR lasting roughly 7 to 12 cycles. TCRdb independently ran MiXCR on the 5' RACE reads; one entry per CDR3 protein. There are about 1.5 million distinct CDR3 sequences in the sample; about 42% occur only once, and over 3.5% lies in the top ten. Input material: blood. The receptors were gathered from a woman in her late teens or twenties in good health.

This clonotype occurred a few times. The gene calls are TRBV5-5 and TRBJ1-1, with D possibly TRBD1 on 5 matching bases. The CDR3 extends over 13 amino acids. Germline CDR1 reads SGHKS; CDR2 reads YYEKEE (reference sequence). Trimming removed 1 base at V and 5 bases at J, with 9 bases between. The CDR3: CASSLLGLTEAFF. The CDR3 DNA follows: TGTGCCAGCAGCTTGTTGGGGCTGACTGAAGCTTTCTTT. The full variable domain, its missing parts supplied by reference TRBV5-5 and TRBJ1-1, is DAGVTQSPTHLIKTRGQQVTLRCSPISGHKSVSWYQQVLGQGPQFIFQYYEKEERGRGNFPDRFSARQFPNYSSELNVNALLLGDSALYLCASSLLGLTEAFFGQGTRLTVV.

This clonotype was seen a few times. The V call is TRBV12-3 or TRBV12-4, the J call TRBJ1-5, with 8 bases matching TRBD1. This CDR3 contains 15 residues. V shed 5 bases, J shed 9 bases, and the junction held 12 bases outside the gene matches. CDR3 DNA: TGTGCCAGCAGTCCCGGACAGGGAGCGGAACGGCCCCAGCATTTT. This translates into CASSPGQGAERPQHF.

This clonotype was detected a few times. The chain joins TRBV7-9 to TRBJ2-3; maybe TRBD1 (5 bases). The ends were cut back, 4 bases at V and 2 bases at J, with 13 bases in the middle. CDR1 and CDR2 (germline): SEHNR, FQNEAQ (reference sequence). CDR3 length: 15 amino acids. The CDR3 reads CASSWRQPHTDTQYF. CDR3 in DNA: TGTGCCAGCAGCTGGAGACAGCCCCACACAGATACGCAGTATTTT.

This clonotype was found many times. The V call is TRBV27, the J call TRBJ2-1; TRBD2 matches at 9 bases. Germline CDR1 is MNHEY and CDR2 is SMNVEV (reference sequence). This CDR3 is built from 16 residues. The V and J ends lost 7 bases and 5 bases, in that order; junction bases with no gene match: 12. The CDR3 reads CASTPLLAGFDNEQFF. The CDR3 nucleotides read TGTGCCAGCACCCCTCTTCTAGCGGGATTCGACAATGAGCAGTTCTTC.

The chain employs TRBV28 and TRBJ2-1; D perhaps matches TRBD1 (5 bases). Per germline, CDR1 MDHEN and CDR2 SYDVKM. Trimming removed 8 bases at V and 11 bases at J, with 16 bases between. The CDR3 covers 12 residues. Here the CDR3 DNA reads TGTGCCAGCCAAACTACGCGACAGCAGCAGTTCTTC. Its translation: CASQTTRQQQFF.

The chain carries TRBV10-3 and TRBJ2-5; 7 bases fit TRBD1. CDR1 and CDR2 (germline): ENHRY, SYGVKD. J gave up 11 bases and V 6 bases, and 12 bases lay outside the gene matches. CDR3 length: 13 residues. CDR3 DNA sequence: TGTGCCATCAGGGGGGACAGTTCTAGGGAGCAGTACTTC. It codes for CAIRGDSSREQYF.

V is TRBV7-9 and J is TRBJ2-3; 9 nucleotides align to TRBD1. The CDR3 consists of 14 residues. Germline values: CDR1 SEHNR, CDR2 FQNEAQ (reference sequence). Trimming took 8 bases from V and 0 from J; bases not matched to a gene: 3. The CDR3, as DNA: TGTGCCAGCGGACAGGGGATTAGCACAGATACGCAGTATTTT. It is translated as CASGQGISTDTQYF.